This T cell receptor beta chain was identified in a study of cytomegalovirus exposure and HLA in healthy donors. The PCR used 60 Vbeta and 13 Jbeta primers. As processed by the authors: About 12 million of 80 million to 85 million unique TCR beta chains were shared, per a later count. Measured with immunoSEQ multiplex PCR; TCRdb has only the in-frame clones, and not every one. The V and J calls and clone size are taken from that table; D and trimming were inferred from the DNA. This table holds 150,000 to 200,000 clones, roughly 84% found once. This clone was counted once. Material: PBMCs. The TCR originated in a boy aged 10-17 years in good health and CMV-seronegative.

The CDR3 region has the DNA TGTGCCAGCAGCTTACCTTTAGCGGGAGTGGGCACAGATACGCAGTATTTT. Translated: CASSLPLAGVGTDTQYF. The gene calls are TRBV7-9 and TRBJ2-3; 9 bases are a match to TRBD2. The length of the CDR3 is 17 residues. Germline assignment: CDR1 SEHNR and CDR2 FQNEAQ (reference sequence). V dropped 2 bases and J dropped 1; count of bases not matched to a gene: 7. Full variable domain (outside the CDR3, taken from reference TRBV7-9 and TRBJ2-3): DTGVSQNPRHKITKRGQNVTFRCDPISEHNRLYWYRQTLGQGPEFLTYFQNEAQLEKSRLLSDRFSAERPKGSFSTLEIQRTEQGDSAMYLCASSLPLAGVGTDTQYFGPGTRLTVL.